Listed below are T cell receptor beta chains from one sample, sequenced in a study of T-cell memory formation after mild COVID-19. TCRdb called the 5' RACE reads again in MiXCR, with one record for every CDR3 protein. The data hold about half a million distinct CDR3 sequences, with 18% observed a single time. The sample was PBMCs or a T cell subset sorted from them (not recorded which). These receptor sequences come from an adult woman who had mild COVID-19 (a few samples of this study predate the infection). Cell type and time point are not known. Both conserved end residues are part of each CDR3. The D gene is left open where the match is weak. Size tells how often a clone was seen (once, few, many) or the class of an expanded clone, and some rows leave it out.

D: .; size: once; J: TRBJ1-1; V: TRBV5-4; CDR3: CATLKGVSNTEAFF; DNA: TGTGCCACCCTAAAGGGGGTTTCGAACACTGAAGCTTTCTTT
D: TRBD1; size: few; J: TRBJ2-3; V: TRBV7-9; CDR3: CASSPTGGYGDTQYF; DNA: TGTGCCAGCAGCCCGACAGGGGGCTATGGAGATACGCAGTATTTT
D: TRBD1; size: .; J: TRBJ1-1; V: TRBV3-1; CDR3: CASSPGQGVLNTEAFF; DNA: TGTGCCAGCAGCCCGGGACAGGGTGTCCTGAACACTGAAGCTTTCTTT
D: .; size: .; J: TRBJ2-3; V: TRBV20-1; CDR3: CSARGGTSSTDTQYF; DNA: TGCAGTGCTAGAGGGGGGACTTCCAGCACAGATACGCAGTATTTT
D: .; size: .; J: TRBJ2-1; V: TRBV30; CDR3: CAWTPGYEQFF; DNA: TGTGCCTGGACCCCCGGCTATGAGCAGTTCTTC
D: TRBD1; size: few; J: TRBJ2-7; V: TRBV4-1; CDR3: CASSQARTGNEQYF; DNA: TGCGCCAGCAGCCAAGCTAGGACAGGGAACGAGCAGTACTTC
D: .; size: .; J: TRBJ1-5; V: TRBV19; CDR3: CASSILGFGNQPQHF; DNA: TGTGCCAGTAGTATACTGGGATTCGGCAATCAGCCCCAGCATTTT
D: .; size: .; J: TRBJ1-1; V: TRBV5-6; CDR3: CASSLATGAVQGTEAFF; DNA: TGTGCCAGCAGCTTGGCCACCGGGGCTGTTCAGGGCACTGAAGCTTTCTTT
D: .; size: .; J: TRBJ2-3; V: TRBV7-8; CDR3: CASSFSRQGSTDTQYF; DNA: TGTGCCAGCAGCTTTAGTAGGCAGGGAAGCACAGATACGCAGTATTTT
D: TRBD2; size: .; J: TRBJ2-5; V: TRBV4-1; CDR3: CASSQGGLAGGNQETQYF; DNA: TGCGCCAGCAGCCAAGGGGGACTAGCGGGGGGGAACCAAGAGACCCAGTACTTC
D: .; size: few; J: TRBJ1-2; V: TRBV5-1; CDR3: CASRPYPGNYGYTF; DNA: TGCGCCAGCAGGCCATACCCGGGGAACTATGGCTACACCTTC
D: .; size: few; J: TRBJ1-3; V: TRBV9; CDR3: CASSVTSGNTIYF; DNA: TGTGCCAGCAGCGTAACTTCTGGAAACACCATATATTTT
D: .; size: .; J: TRBJ2-3; V: TRBV29-1; CDR3: CSVEVGGGDTQYF; DNA: TGCAGCGTTGAAGTAGGTGGGGGAGATACGCAGTATTTT
D: .; size: .; J: TRBJ2-2; V: TRBV18; CDR3: CASSRDGNTGELFF; DNA: TGTGCCAGCTCACGGGACGGGAACACCGGGGAGCTGTTTTTT
D: TRBD1; size: few; J: TRBJ2-5; V: TRBV2; CDR3: CASSLTGTTQYF; DNA: TGTGCCAGCAGTCTGACAGGGACGACCCAGTACTTC
D: .; size: .; J: TRBJ2-1; V: TRBV5-1; CDR3: CASSSGLYNEQFF; DNA: TGCGCCAGCAGCTCGGGACTGTACAATGAGCAGTTCTTC
D: .; size: .; J: TRBJ2-1; V: TRBV7-3; CDR3: CASSSGGDHNEQFF; DNA: TGTGCCAGCAGCTCCGGAGGGGATCACAATGAGCAGTTCTTC
D: TRBD2; size: few; J: TRBJ2-5; V: TRBV7-8; CDR3: CASSYPLAGAEETQYF; DNA: TGTGCCAGCAGCTACCCATTAGCGGGGGCCGAGGAGACCCAGTACTTC
D: TRBD1; size: few; J: TRBJ2-3; V: TRBV5-6; CDR3: CASSPRQGITDTQYF; DNA: TGTGCCAGCAGCCCCCGACAGGGGATCACAGATACGCAGTATTTT
D: .; size: .; J: TRBJ1-6; V: TRBV6-5; CDR3: CASSWDPNNSPLHF; DNA: TGTGCCAGCAGCTGGGACCCTAATAATTCACCCCTCCACTTT
D: .; size: few; J: TRBJ1-2; V: TRBV12-3/TRBV12-4; CDR3: CASSLLSSYGYTF; DNA: TGTGCCAGCAGTTTACTCTCTTCCTATGGCTACACCTTC
D: .; size: .; J: TRBJ2-3; V: TRBV6-5; CDR3: CASSYGVLASDTQYF; DNA: TGTGCCAGCAGTTACGGGGTCCTAGCTTCAGATACGCAGTATTTT
D: TRBD1; size: few; J: TRBJ1-1; V: TRBV20-1; CDR3: CSASPGQGIVAEAFF; DNA: TGCAGTGCTTCCCCGGGACAGGGTATTGTGGCTGAAGCTTTCTTT
D: TRBD2; size: .; J: TRBJ2-2; V: TRBV6-5; CDR3: CASRPISGLARIAGELFF; DNA: TGTGCCAGCAGGCCGATATCGGGACTAGCGAGAATCGCCGGGGAGCTGTTTTTT
D: .; size: many; J: TRBJ2-7; V: TRBV12-3/TRBV12-4; CDR3: CASSTDPLYYEQYF; DNA: TGTGCCAGCAGCACGGACCCGCTGTACTACGAGCAGTACTTC
D: .; size: .; J: TRBJ2-1; V: TRBV24-1; CDR3: CATSDLIRSGNEQFF; DNA: TGTGCCACCAGTGATTTGATCAGGTCTGGGAATGAGCAGTTCTTC
D: .; size: .; J: TRBJ2-7; V: TRBV29-1; CDR3: CSVVIGGPEQYF; DNA: TGCAGCGTTGTAATCGGGGGTCCCGAGCAGTACTTC
D: .; size: few; J: TRBJ2-7; V: TRBV21-1; CDR3: CASSKGFGTSGSSYEQYF; DNA: TGTGCCAGCAGCAAAGGGTTTGGGACTAGCGGGAGCTCCTACGAGCAGTACTTC
D: TRBD2; size: few; J: TRBJ2-7; V: TRBV10-3; CDR3: CAISQSGDGYEQYF; DNA: TGTGCCATCAGTCAAAGCGGGGACGGCTACGAGCAGTACTTC
D: .; size: .; J: TRBJ2-3; V: TRBV10-3; CDR3: CAISEFKSDTQYF; DNA: TGTGCCATCAGTGAGTTCAAGTCAGATACGCAGTATTTT
D: .; size: few; J: TRBJ1-2; V: TRBV7-9; CDR3: CAIAPPGRPLSYGYTF; DNA: TGTGCCATCGCGCCCCCCGGCAGGCCTTTGAGCTATGGCTACACCTTC
D: TRBD1; size: once; J: TRBJ1-5; V: TRBV6-5; CDR3: CASSSSSTGLSNQPQHF; DNA: TGTGCCAGCAGTTCCTCTTCGACAGGGTTAAGCAATCAGCCCCAGCATTTT
D: TRBD1; size: .; J: TRBJ1-3; V: TRBV12-3/TRBV12-4; CDR3: CGGGDSGNTIYF; DNA: TGCGGAGGGGGCGACTCTGGAAACACCATATATTTT
D: TRBD2; size: few; J: TRBJ2-1; V: TRBV20-1; CDR3: CSAYAELAGKSSYNEQFF; DNA: TGCAGTGCCTATGCCGAACTAGCGGGGAAAAGCTCCTACAATGAGCAGTTCTTC
D: TRBD2; size: once; J: TRBJ2-1; V: TRBV6-5; CDR3: CASSYFTGGPGDEQFF; DNA: TGTGCCAGCAGTTACTTTACGGGAGGGCCGGGCGATGAGCAGTTCTTC
D: .; size: once; J: TRBJ1-1; V: TRBV28; CDR3: CASSFRIHSNTEAFF; DNA: TGTGCCAGCAGTTTCCGCATTCACTCGAACACTGAAGCTTTCTTT
D: .; size: .; J: TRBJ2-6; V: TRBV29-1; CDR3: CSVEDRGANSGANVLTF; DNA: TGCAGCGTTGAAGATCGCGGAGCTAACTCTGGGGCCAACGTCCTGACTTTC
D: .; size: few; J: TRBJ2-7; V: TRBV25-1; CDR3: CASSGLGEQYF; DNA: TGTGCCAGCAGTGGGTTGGGAGAGCAGTACTTC
D: .; size: few; J: TRBJ2-4; V: TRBV19; CDR3: CASSMVRPPAGNIQYF; DNA: TGTGCCAGTAGTATGGTCCGGCCCCCCGCGGGAAACATTCAGTACTTC
D: .; size: few; J: TRBJ2-1; V: TRBV7-6; CDR3: CASSLVGDYNEQFF; DNA: TGTGCCAGCAGCTTAGTGGGTGACTACAATGAGCAGTTCTTC
D: TRBD2; size: .; J: TRBJ2-3; V: TRBV5-1; CDR3: CASGLAGGDTQYF; DNA: TGCGCCAGTGGACTAGCGGGGGGGGATACGCAGTATTTT
D: TRBD2; size: few; J: TRBJ2-2; V: TRBV6-2/TRBV6-3; CDR3: CASSPLSGTSEKNTGELFF; DNA: TGTGCCAGCAGCCCCCTATCCGGGACTAGCGAGAAAAACACCGGGGAGCTGTTTTTT
D: .; size: .; J: TRBJ2-2; V: TRBV5-1; CDR3: CASSLGMRLDTGELFF; DNA: TGCGCCAGCAGCTTGGGGATGAGACTTGACACCGGGGAGCTGTTTTTT
D: .; size: .; J: TRBJ2-7; V: TRBV29-1; CDR3: CSAHRGSEQYF; DNA: TGCAGCGCCCATCGGGGGAGCGAGCAGTACTTC
D: TRBD2; size: few; J: TRBJ2-1; V: TRBV24-1; CDR3: CATSDGLAGSMNEQFF; DNA: TGTGCCACCAGTGATGGACTAGCGGGAAGTATGAATGAGCAGTTCTTC
D: .; size: many; J: TRBJ2-7; V: TRBV7-6; CDR3: CASSPSALSSYEQYF; DNA: TGTGCCAGCAGCCCATCGGCCCTAAGCTCCTACGAGCAGTACTTC
D: .; size: many; J: TRBJ2-5; V: TRBV23-1; CDR3: CASSQSSGQSLQETQYF; DNA: TGCGCCAGCAGTCAATCCTCCGGACAGAGCCTCCAAGAGACCCAGTACTTC
D: .; size: few; J: TRBJ2-1; V: TRBV5-1; CDR3: CASSLTGPTYNEQFF; DNA: TGCGCCAGCAGCCTTACAGGGCCAACCTACAATGAGCAGTTCTTC
D: .; size: few; J: TRBJ2-3; V: TRBV20-1; CDR3: CSASETASTDTQYF; DNA: TGCAGTGCTAGTGAGACAGCTAGCACAGATACGCAGTATTTT
D: .; size: few; J: TRBJ1-4; V: TRBV6-5; CDR3: CASSYSRPGEKLFF; DNA: TGTGCCAGCAGTTACTCCCGCCCGGGCGAAAAACTGTTTTTT
D: TRBD1; size: .; J: TRBJ1-1; V: TRBV24-1; CDR3: CATSDPKQGDTEAFF; DNA: TGTGCCACCAGTGACCCTAAACAGGGGGACACTGAAGCTTTCTTT
D: TRBD1; size: few; J: TRBJ2-1; V: TRBV24-1; CDR3: CATSDPPGQGRYNEQFF; DNA: TGTGCCACCAGTGACCCACCGGGACAGGGACGATACAATGAGCAGTTCTTC
D: .; size: few; J: TRBJ1-6; V: TRBV5-4; CDR3: CASSPRGTGNSPLHF; DNA: TGTGCCAGCAGCCCTCGGGGAACGGGGAATTCACCCCTCCACTTT
D: TRBD2; size: few; J: TRBJ2-5; V: TRBV5-4; CDR3: CASSPGLAAVQTQYF; DNA: TGTGCCAGCAGCCCTGGACTAGCGGCCGTTCAGACCCAGTACTTC
D: .; size: .; J: TRBJ2-7; V: TRBV4-3; CDR3: CASSEIRDGSYEQYF; DNA: TGCGCCAGCAGCGAAATCCGGGACGGATCCTACGAGCAGTACTTC
D: TRBD1; size: few; J: TRBJ1-4; V: TRBV6-5; CDR3: CASSTTGGDEKLFF; DNA: TGTGCCAGCAGTACAACAGGGGGCGATGAAAAACTGTTTTTT